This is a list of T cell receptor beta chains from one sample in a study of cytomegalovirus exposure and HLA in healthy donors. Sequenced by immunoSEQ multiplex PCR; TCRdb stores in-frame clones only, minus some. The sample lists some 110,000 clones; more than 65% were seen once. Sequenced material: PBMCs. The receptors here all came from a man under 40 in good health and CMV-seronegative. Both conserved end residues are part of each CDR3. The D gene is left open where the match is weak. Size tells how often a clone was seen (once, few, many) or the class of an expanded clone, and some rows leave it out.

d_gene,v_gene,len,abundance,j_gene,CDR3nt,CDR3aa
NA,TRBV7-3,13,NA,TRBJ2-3,TGTGCCAGCAGCCTTAGCATGTCAGATACGCAGTATTTT,CASSLSMSDTQYF
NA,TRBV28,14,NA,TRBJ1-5,TGTGCCAGCGGGCTTAGGAATAGCAATCAGCCCCAGCATTTT,CASGLRNSNQPQHF
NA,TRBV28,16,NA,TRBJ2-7,TGTGCCAGCGGGGCACGAATAGGTCGCAAGGCCTACGAGCAGTACTTC,CASGARIGRKAYEQYF
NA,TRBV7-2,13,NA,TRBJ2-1,TGTGCCAGCAGCTCGGACAGCTACAATGAGCAGTTCTTC,CASSSDSYNEQFF
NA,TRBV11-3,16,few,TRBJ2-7,TGTGCCAGCAGCCCGTCCTCCGGAGGGGGGGGCTACGAGCAGTACTTC,CASSPSSGGGGYEQYF
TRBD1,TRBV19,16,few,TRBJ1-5,TGTGCCAGTAGTATGCAGGGGGCTTTGGGCAATCAGCCCCAGCATTTT,CASSMQGALGNQPQHF
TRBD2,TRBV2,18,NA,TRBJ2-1,TGTGCCAGCAGTTTAAAACTAGCGGGAGGGCAGTCCTACAATGAGCAGTTCTTC,CASSLKLAGGQSYNEQFF
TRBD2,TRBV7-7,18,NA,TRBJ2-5,TGTGCTAGCAGCTTAGCGAGTTACAGCGGGAGCCCCCAAGAGACCCAGTACTTC,CASSLASYSGSPQETQYF
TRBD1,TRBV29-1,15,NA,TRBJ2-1,TGCAGCGTTTCCCCCAGGGGGCTTTCCTACAATGAGCAGTTCTTC,CSVSPRGLSYNEQFF
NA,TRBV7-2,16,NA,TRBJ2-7,TGTGCCAGCAGCGTATTTTCTAGCGCCGCGGCATACGAGCAGTACTTC,CASSVFSSAAAYEQYF